In this sample, the clone carrying this TCR beta chain turned up once. This specimen belongs to a study of blood T cell repertoires in COVID-19. About the research overall: Samples taken during acute and convalescent COVID-19 were collected in the United States, Italy and Spain. The cDNA or gDNA used as material had been derived from T cells, B-cell-depleted T cells, or PBMCs.

Looked up from germline, CDR1 is KGHSH and CDR2 is LQKENI. Trimming shortened V by 5 bases and J by 5 bases, and 39 bases separated the two germline ends. The CDR3 has 22 residues. Sequencing used immunoSEQ multiplex PCR; TCRdb keeps in-frame clones, though not all of them. The sample has 250,000 to 300,000 clones, around 84% seen once; the top ten hold under 5%. Self-reported history from a screening survey and questionnaire set each donor's cohort. Sequencing used PBMCs or T cells enriched from blood (not recorded which). This TCR was recovered from a man aged 25-45 years with acute COVID-19. The V and J genes are TRBV18 and TRBJ1-2; D is perhaps TRBD1 (5 bases). This chain's CDR3 is CASSSTTRGTAQRNGDPYGYTF. CDR3 bases: TGTGCCAGCTCATCAACAACACGGGGGACGGCCCAGCGAAATGGCGACCCTTATGGCTACACCTTC.